This TCR beta chain was identified in a study of shared clonotypes between healthy human individuals. Findings of the study overall: The generation probabilities recorded for non-shared clonotypes fell below those of clonotypes shared by all four donors.

The CDR3 runs 15 residues. The V segment lost 3 bases and the J segment 3 bases; nucleotides outside the gene matches: 7. CDR1 is SGHRS, CDR2 YFSETQ, per germline. Comments on this clone: As yet, its antigen is unknown.

Method: immunoSEQ multiplex PCR; TCRdb's copy keeps in-frame clones and lacks some. In the table there are some 1 million clones, under 80% of which are singletons. This chain uses TRBV5-1 with TRBJ2-7, with 9 bases matching TRBD1. Sequencing was performed on memory CD4+ T cells sorted from blood. Subset given: CD45RA-negative fraction. This receptor was obtained from a man younger than 30 in good health. CDR3 protein: CASSSTTGGDYEQYF. The CDR3 DNA reads as TGCGCCAGCAGCTCGACAACAGGGGGCGACTACGAGCAGTACTTC.